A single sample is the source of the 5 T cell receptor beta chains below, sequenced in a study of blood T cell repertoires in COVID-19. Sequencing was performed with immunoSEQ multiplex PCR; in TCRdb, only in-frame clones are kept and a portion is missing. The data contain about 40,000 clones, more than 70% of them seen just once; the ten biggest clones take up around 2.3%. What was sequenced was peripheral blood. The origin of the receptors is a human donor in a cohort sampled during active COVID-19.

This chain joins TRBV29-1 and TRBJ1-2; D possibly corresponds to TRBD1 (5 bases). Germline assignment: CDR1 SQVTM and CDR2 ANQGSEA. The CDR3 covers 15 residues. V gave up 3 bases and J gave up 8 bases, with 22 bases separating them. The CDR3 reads CSVEGGDPMGVGYTF. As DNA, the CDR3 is TGCAGCGTTGAGGGGGGGGACCCAATGGGCGTCGGCTACACCTTC.

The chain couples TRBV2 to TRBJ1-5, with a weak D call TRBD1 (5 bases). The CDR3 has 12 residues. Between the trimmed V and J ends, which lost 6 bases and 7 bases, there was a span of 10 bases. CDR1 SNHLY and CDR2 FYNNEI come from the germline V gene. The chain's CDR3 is CASRGEGQPQHF. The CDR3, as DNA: TGTGCCAGCAGGGGGGAGGGCCAGCCCCAGCATTTT.

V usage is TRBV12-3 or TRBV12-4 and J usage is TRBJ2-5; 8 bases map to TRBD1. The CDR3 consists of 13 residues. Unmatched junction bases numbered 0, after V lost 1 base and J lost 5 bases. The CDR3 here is CASSLDRGETQYF. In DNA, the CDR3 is TGTGCCAGCAGTTTAGACAGGGGGGAGACCCAGTACTTC.

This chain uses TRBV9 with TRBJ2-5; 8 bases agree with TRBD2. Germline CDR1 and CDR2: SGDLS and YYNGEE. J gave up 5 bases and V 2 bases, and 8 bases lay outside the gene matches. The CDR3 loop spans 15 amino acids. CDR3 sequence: CASSVDGRGTETQYF. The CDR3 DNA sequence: TGTGCCAGCAGCGTGGACGGGAGGGGGACGGAGACCCAGTACTTC.

Here the CDR3 DNA reads TGTGCCAGCAGTGGTCCCGGGACAGGACCCTACGAGCAGTACTTC. Protein: CASSGPGTGPYEQYF. The chain recombines TRBV6-2 or TRBV6-3 with TRBJ2-7; 8 nucleotides match TRBD1. The germline V gene has CDR1 MNHEY and CDR2 SVGEGT. CDR3 length: 15 amino acids. V gave up 5 bases and J gave up 2 bases; unmatched junction bases: 8.